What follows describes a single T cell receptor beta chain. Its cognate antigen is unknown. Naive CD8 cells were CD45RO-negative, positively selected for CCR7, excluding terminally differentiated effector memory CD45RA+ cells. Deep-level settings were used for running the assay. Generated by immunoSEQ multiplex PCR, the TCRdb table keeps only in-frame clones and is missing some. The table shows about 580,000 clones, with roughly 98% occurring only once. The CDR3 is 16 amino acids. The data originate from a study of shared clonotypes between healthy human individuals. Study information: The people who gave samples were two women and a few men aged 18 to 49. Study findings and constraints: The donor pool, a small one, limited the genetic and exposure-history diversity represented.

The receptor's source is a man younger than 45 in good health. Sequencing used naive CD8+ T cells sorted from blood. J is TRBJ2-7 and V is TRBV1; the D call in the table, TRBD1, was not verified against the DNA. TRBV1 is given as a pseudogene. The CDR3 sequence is CTSSQARVWGAYEQYF. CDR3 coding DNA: TGCACCAGCAGCCAAGCCAGGGTTTGGGGTGCCTACGAGCAGTACTTC.